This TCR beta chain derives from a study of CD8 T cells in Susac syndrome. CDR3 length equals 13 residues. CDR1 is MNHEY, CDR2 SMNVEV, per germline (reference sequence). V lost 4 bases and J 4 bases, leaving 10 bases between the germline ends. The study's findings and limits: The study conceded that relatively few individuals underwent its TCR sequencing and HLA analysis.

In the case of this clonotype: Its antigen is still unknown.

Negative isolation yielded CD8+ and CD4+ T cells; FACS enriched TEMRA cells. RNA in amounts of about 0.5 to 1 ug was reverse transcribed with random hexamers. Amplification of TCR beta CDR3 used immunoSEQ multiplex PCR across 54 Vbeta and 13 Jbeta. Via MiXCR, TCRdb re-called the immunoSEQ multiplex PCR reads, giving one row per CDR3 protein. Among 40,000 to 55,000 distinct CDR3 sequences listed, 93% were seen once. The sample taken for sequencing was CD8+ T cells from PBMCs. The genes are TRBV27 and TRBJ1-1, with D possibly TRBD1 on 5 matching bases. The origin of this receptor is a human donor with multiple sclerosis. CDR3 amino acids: CASSSGRGTEAFF. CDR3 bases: TGTGCCAGCAGTTCCGGGAGGGGCACTGAAGCTTTCTTT.